This T cell receptor (beta chain) was captured by sequencing in a study of T cell repertoires and HLA-DP antigens. The CDR3 contains 15 residues. CDR1 is SGHRS, CDR2 YFSETQ, per germline. V was clipped by 5 bases and J by 5 bases, with 19 bases between them. Each pre-culture CD4+ sample aimed for 190,000 or so T cell genomes at deep resolution. Some clones are missing from TCRdb's copy, which holds only in-frame ones; the method was immunoSEQ multiplex PCR. Among 55,000 to 80,000 clones, over 75% were seen once, and the ten largest hold roughly 1.5%. The count of this clone is one. Its antigen is currently unknown.

This TCR was sampled from a man between 60 and 75 years old in good health and CMV-seronegative. Sequenced input: CD4+ T cells from PBMCs. The chain has TRBV5-1 and TRBJ2-5, with a tentative D call TRBD2 (6 bases). The CDR3 nucleotides are TGCGCCAGCAGTTACTCCTTCGGGGGTTCCGAGACCCAGTACTTC. The encoded protein is CASSYSFGGSETQYF.